Listed below are T cell receptor beta chains from one sample, sequenced in a study of siplizumab effects on memory and regulatory T cells. Profiled with immunoSEQ multiplex PCR; TCRdb holds only in-frame clones, not every one. The table shows approximately 70,000 clones, with about 90% occurring only once. Sequencing was carried out using CD8+ T cells sorted from blood. All receptors derive from a human donor in good health. Both conserved end residues are part of each CDR3. Each record gives: clone size, V gene, J gene, D gene, CDR3 DNA, CDR3 protein. The D gene is left open where the match is weak. Clone size, where shown, is once, few, many, or a class for clones that have expanded.

NA	TRBV27	TRBJ2-4	NA	TGTGCCAGCAGTTTCGGTAGGGGTTTTGGCATTCAGTACTTC	CASSFGRGFGIQYF
NA	TRBV20-1	TRBJ1-1	NA	TGCAGTGCCAAATCGGGACATTTGAGTTTCTTT	CSAKSGHLSFF
NA	TRBV27	TRBJ2-1	TRBD2	TGTGCCAGCAATCTCCGGGGGGGATCCTACAATGAGCAGTTCTTC	CASNLRGGSYNEQFF
NA	TRBV10-2	TRBJ1-1	NA	TGCGCCAGCAGACCCGTGGGGTTTGGGGACACTGAAGCTTTCTTT	CASRPVGFGDTEAFF
NA	TRBV7-6	TRBJ1-4	TRBD1	TGTGCCAGCAGCCCAACAGGGGGCAATGAAAAACTGTTTTTT	CASSPTGGNEKLFF
NA	TRBV7-2	TRBJ2-1	NA	TGTGCCAGCACCACCACTCCTTACCCCGCACACAATGAGCAGTTCTTC	CASTTTPYPAHNEQFF
NA	TRBV19	TRBJ2-1	TRBD2	TGTGCCAGTAGTATAGATGCCCAGCGGGGGGGGGACCCTGATTACAATGAGCAGTTCTTC	CASSIDAQRGGDPDYNEQFF
NA	TRBV19	TRBJ2-7	NA	TGTGCCAGTAGTTCGCCTTCGTACGAGCAGTACTTC	CASSSPSYEQYF
once	TRBV5-1	TRBJ2-7	NA	TGCGCCAGCAGCTTGGTTCGGGGGTCTTCCTACGAGCAGTACTTC	CASSLVRGSSYEQYF
NA	TRBV19	TRBJ2-1	NA	TGTGCCAGTAGTGAAGGGGACCCTCGTTACAATGAGCAGTTCTTC	CASSEGDPRYNEQFF
NA	TRBV5-6	TRBJ1-1	NA	TGTGCCAGCAGCTTGGTGGTTGGGGGCGTTACTGAAGCTTTCTTT	CASSLVVGGVTEAFF
NA	TRBV7-2	TRBJ2-5	NA	TGTGCCAGCAGCACGGACCTAGGGGAGACCCAGTACTTC	CASSTDLGETQYF
NA	TRBV19	TRBJ2-7	NA	TGTGCCAGTAGTATAGGGCACGACTACGAGCAGTACTTC	CASSIGHDYEQYF
NA	TRBV6-5	TRBJ2-7	NA	TGTGCCAGCAGTTACGGCAGCGCATTAGTAGACGAGCAGTACTTC	CASSYGSALVDEQYF
NA	TRBV19	TRBJ2-5	TRBD2	TGTGCCAGTGGGACTAGCGGGAGAAAGACCCAGTACTTC	CASGTSGRKTQYF
NA	TRBV12-5	TRBJ2-7	NA	TGTGCTAGTGGTTTGGTAACCGAGACCTACGAGCAGTACTTC	CASGLVTETYEQYF
NA	TRBV27	TRBJ1-2	NA	TGTGCCAGCAGTTATGGGGGGAACGGCTACACCTTC	CASSYGGNGYTF
few	TRBV12-5	TRBJ2-2	TRBD1	TGTGCTAGTGACCACGGACAGGCCGGCGGGGAGCTGTTTTTT	CASDHGQAGGELFF
NA	TRBV6-1	TRBJ2-7	TRBD1	TGTGCCAGCAGTGCACGAGGACAGGGCCCGACCTACGAGCAGTACTTC	CASSARGQGPTYEQYF
NA	TRBV6-5	TRBJ1-5	NA	TGTGCCAGCAGTTACTCCCGGGGGCCCCAGCATTTT	CASSYSRGPQHF
NA	TRBV19	TRBJ2-2	NA	TGTGCCAGTAGTATAGCCGCCGGGGAGCTGTTTTTT	CASSIAAGELFF
NA	TRBV10-3	TRBJ1-2	NA	TGTGCCATCAGTGAACATCCTGACTTGACAGCTATGACGGGCTACACCTTC	CAISEHPDLTAMTGYTF
NA	TRBV5-5	TRBJ1-1	NA	TGTGCCAGCAGCTTGGAATGGGGTTTTGGTACTGAAGCTTTCTTT	CASSLEWGFGTEAFF
NA	TRBV25-1	TRBJ1-1	NA	TGTGCCAGCAGTGAATGGGGATGGTCCTCCGGCACTGAAGCTTTCTTT	CASSEWGWSSGTEAFF
NA	TRBV19	TRBJ1-5	NA	TGTGCCACCTCCTCCAGGGGCCCTGGACAGCCCCAGCATTTT	CATSSRGPGQPQHF
NA	TRBV19	TRBJ2-7	NA	TGTGCCAGTAGTACAGGGGGGTCCTACGAGCAGTACTTC	CASSTGGSYEQYF
NA	TRBV4-2	TRBJ2-7	NA	TGTGCCAGCAGCCAAGCGAAAGAGCAGTACTTC	CASSQAKEQYF
NA	TRBV7-9	TRBJ2-2	NA	TGTGCCAGCAGCCCAGGGGTGGGCGCCGGGGAGCTGTTTTTT	CASSPGVGAGELFF
NA	TRBV6-5	TRBJ1-6	NA	TGTGCCAGCAGTTACACTCAAATTTCAGATTCACCCCTCCACTTT	CASSYTQISDSPLHF
NA	TRBV15	TRBJ2-7	NA	TGTGCCACCAGCAGAACCCATCGAGGGGAGAGACCCTACGAGCAGTACTTC	CATSRTHRGERPYEQYF
NA	TRBV14	TRBJ2-7	NA	TGTGCCAGCAGCCAACCCGCACAGAACAAGCAGGAGCAGTACTTC	CASSQPAQNKQEQYF
NA	TRBV5-8	TRBJ2-7	NA	TGTGCCTACCTCGCGGCCCTTTCCTACGAGCAGTACTTC	CAYLAALSYEQYF
NA	TRBV20-1	TRBJ2-7	TRBD1	TGCAGTGCTCGGACAGGGGAGGAGCAGTACTTC	CSARTGEEQYF
once	TRBV5-6	TRBJ2-1	TRBD2	TGTGCCAGCAGCTTTGTACGGGGGGGCTACAATGAGCAGTTCTTC	CASSFVRGGYNEQFF
NA	TRBV5-1	TRBJ2-7	NA	TGCGCCAGCAGCTTGTGGACACCCTACGAGCAGTACTTC	CASSLWTPYEQYF